This TCR beta chain was profiled in a study of OX40 agonist ivuxolimab in advanced cancers. Per germline, CDR1 MGHRA and CDR2 YSYEKL. The CDR3 spans 17 residues. The junction had 7 bases not matched to a gene; V was cut back by 0 bases and J by 2 bases. The repertoire was sequenced with immunoSEQ multiplex PCR; TCRdb's copy has only in-frame clones and lacks some. The sample has about 42,000 clones; 70% to 85% are singletons. This TCR was recovered from an adult with an advanced solid tumor such as melanoma, head and neck, liver or kidney cancer. The sequences come from CD4+ or CD8+ T cells sorted from blood, collected in a trial of the OX40 agonist ivuxolimab. The chain links TRBV4-1 to TRBJ2-3; 8 bases are a match to TRBD2. The CDR3 region is CASSQDATGGITDTQYF. CDR3 coding DNA: TGCGCCAGCAGCCAAGACGCTACGGGAGGGATCACAGATACGCAGTATTTT.